This entry features one T cell receptor (beta chain) sequence. Its target is not known. The data are from a study of T cell responses to AZD1222 COVID-19 vaccine. General study findings and limits: Reportedly, nearly half of unique spike TCRs recognized epitopes outside B.1.351/B.1.1.7 mutations.

The germline V gene has CDR1 MDHEN and CDR2 SYDVKM. V was cut by 9 bases and J by 1 base, with 15 bases left in between. The CDR3 contains 14 residues. Repertoires were generated with immunoSEQ multiplex PCR, while TCRdb's copy carries only in-frame clones and drops some. The table includes tens of thousands of clones, approximately 86% detected once. Material: peripheral blood, obtained 28 days after the second AZD1222 dose. The TCR was taken from an adult who received the AZD1222 COVID-19 vaccine. This chain connects TRBV28 to TRBJ1-2; no firm D call. The chain's CDR3 is CASSIRFYNYGYTF. CDR3 nucleotide sequence: TGTGCCAGTTCTATTCGGTTTTATAACTATGGCTACACCTTC.